This T cell receptor beta chain originates from a study of blood T cell repertoires in COVID-19. Across the whole study: T cells, B-cell-depleted T cells, or PBMCs provided the cDNA or gDNA that served as material.

As originally analysed: Amplified reference gene primers provided the basis for estimating nucleated cell counts. Clones were sequenced by immunoSEQ multiplex PCR, and TCRdb holds only the in-frame ones, with some missing. That table supplies the V and J calls and clone size; D and trimming were determined from the DNA. The top ten hold roughly 7.8% of the sample, which has around 320,000 clones, about 82% seen once. CDR1 is SGHTA and CDR2 is FQGTGA in the germline V gene. This CDR3 is 14 amino acids long. J lost 6 bases, V lost 3 bases, and 1 base had no gene match. The chain joins TRBV7-3 to TRBJ2-2; 10 bases agree with TRBD2. This receptor was taken from a human donor in a cohort sampled during active COVID-19. The specimen was peripheral blood. The CDR3 here is CASSFLAGAGELFF. For the CDR3, the DNA is TGTGCCAGCAGCTTTCTAGCGGGGGCCGGGGAGCTGTTTTTT.